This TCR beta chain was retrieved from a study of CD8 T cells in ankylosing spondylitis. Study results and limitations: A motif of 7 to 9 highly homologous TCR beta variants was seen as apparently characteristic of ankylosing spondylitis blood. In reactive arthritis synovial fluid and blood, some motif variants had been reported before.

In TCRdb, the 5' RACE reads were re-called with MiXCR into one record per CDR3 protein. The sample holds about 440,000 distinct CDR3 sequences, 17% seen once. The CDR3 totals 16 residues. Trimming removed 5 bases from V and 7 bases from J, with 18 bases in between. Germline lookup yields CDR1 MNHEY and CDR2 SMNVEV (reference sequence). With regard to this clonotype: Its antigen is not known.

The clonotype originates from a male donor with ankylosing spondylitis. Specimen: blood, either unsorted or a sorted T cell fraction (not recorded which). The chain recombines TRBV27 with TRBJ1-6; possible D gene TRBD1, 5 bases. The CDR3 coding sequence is TGTGCCAGCAGTCTTCAGCGGGTTTGGGGCAATTCACCCCTCCACTTT. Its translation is CASSLQRVWGNSPLHF.